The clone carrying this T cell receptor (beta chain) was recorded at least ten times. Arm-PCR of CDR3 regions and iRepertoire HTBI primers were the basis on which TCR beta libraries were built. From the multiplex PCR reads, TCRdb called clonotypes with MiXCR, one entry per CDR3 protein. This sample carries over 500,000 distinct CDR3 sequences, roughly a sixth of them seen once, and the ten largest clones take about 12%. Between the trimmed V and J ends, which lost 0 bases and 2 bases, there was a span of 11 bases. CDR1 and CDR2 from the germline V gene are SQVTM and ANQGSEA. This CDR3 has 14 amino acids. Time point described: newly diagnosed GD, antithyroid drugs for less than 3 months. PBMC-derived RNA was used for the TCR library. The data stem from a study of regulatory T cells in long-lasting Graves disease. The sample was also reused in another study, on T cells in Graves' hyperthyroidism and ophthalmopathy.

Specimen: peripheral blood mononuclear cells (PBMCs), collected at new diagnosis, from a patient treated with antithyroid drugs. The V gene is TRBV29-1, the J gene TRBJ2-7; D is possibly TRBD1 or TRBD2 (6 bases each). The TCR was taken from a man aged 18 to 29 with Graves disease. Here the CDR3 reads CSVEDRGVPYEQYF. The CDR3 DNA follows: TGCAGCGTTGAAGATAGGGGGGTTCCCTACGAGCAGTACTTC.